A single sample is the source of the 3 T cell receptor beta chains below, sequenced in a study of T cell responses to AZD1222 COVID-19 vaccine. Sequenced by immunoSEQ multiplex PCR; TCRdb stores in-frame clones only, minus some. The sample lists about 170,000 clones; around 88% were seen once. Sequenced here: peripheral blood, sampled 28 days after the second AZD1222 dose. The receptors here all came from an adult who received the AZD1222 COVID-19 vaccine.

The sample holds one count of this clone. The V call is TRBV12-3 or TRBV12-4, the J call TRBJ2-7, with TRBD2 matching over 8 bases. The CDR3 is made up of 13 amino acids. With V trimmed by 7 bases and J by 7 bases, 9 bases remained unmatched. The CDR3 reads CASNFGGGGEQYF. CDR3 nucleotides: TGTGCCAGCAACTTCGGGGGGGGTGGTGAGCAGTACTTC.

The chain has TRBV5-4 and TRBJ1-1; D may be TRBD1 (6 bases). The length of the CDR3 is 16 residues. In germline, CDR1 is SGHNT, CDR2 YYREEE (reference sequence). V was trimmed by 4 bases and J by 3 bases, leaving 19 bases between them. In DNA form, the CDR3 reads TGTGCCAGCAGCAAAATCCCCGAAACAGGGTACACTGAAGCTTTCTTT. Translated: CASSKIPETGYTEAFF.

This clone was seen a single time. This sequence joins TRBV19 and TRBJ1-1; the D gene is possibly TRBD1 (5 bases). This CDR3 contains 17 residues. V dropped 5 bases and J dropped 10 bases, with 29 bases sitting between them. In germline, CDR1 is LNHDA, CDR2 SQIVND (reference sequence). The DNA of the CDR3 is TGTGCCAGTAGTGTATGGGACTTAGAGGCGGGCAGGTATCCAGCTTTCTTT. Its protein is CASSVWDLEAGRYPAFF.